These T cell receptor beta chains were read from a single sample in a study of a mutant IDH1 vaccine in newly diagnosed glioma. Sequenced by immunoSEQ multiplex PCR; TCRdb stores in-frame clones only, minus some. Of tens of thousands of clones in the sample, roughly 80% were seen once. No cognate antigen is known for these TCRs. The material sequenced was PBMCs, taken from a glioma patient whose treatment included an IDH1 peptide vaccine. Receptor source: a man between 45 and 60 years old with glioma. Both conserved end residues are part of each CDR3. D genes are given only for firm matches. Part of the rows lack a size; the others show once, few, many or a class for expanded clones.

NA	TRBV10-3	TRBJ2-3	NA	TGTGCCATCAGGGACTATTTGGTTCCCGATACGCAGTATTTT	CAIRDYLVPDTQYF
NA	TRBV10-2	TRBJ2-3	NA	TGCGCCAGCAGTTTAGCAGATACGCAGTATTTT	CASSLADTQYF
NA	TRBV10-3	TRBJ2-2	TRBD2	TGTGCCATCAGTGAGGGGACTACGAACACCGGGGAGCTGTTTTTT	CAISEGTTNTGELFF
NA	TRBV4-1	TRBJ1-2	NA	TGCGCCAGCAGCCAACAGGGAGCCGGAGATGGCTACACCTTC	CASSQQGAGDGYTF
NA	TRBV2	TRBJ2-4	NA	TGTGCCAGCGATCAGGGGGCCAAAAACATTCAGTACTTC	CASDQGAKNIQYF
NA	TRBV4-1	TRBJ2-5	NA	TGCGCCAGCAGCCTGGGGGTCGGGGGAGAGACCCAGTACTTC	CASSLGVGGETQYF
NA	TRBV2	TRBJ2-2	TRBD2	TGTGCCAGCAGTTACCGAGCGGGAGTGGTCGGGGAGCTGTTTTTT	CASSYRAGVVGELFF
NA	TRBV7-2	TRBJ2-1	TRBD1	TGTGCCAGCAGCGCACGCCCGGGACAGGGGGTCAATGAGCAGTTCTTC	CASSARPGQGVNEQFF
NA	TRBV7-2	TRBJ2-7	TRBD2	TGTGCCAGCAGCTATAGCGGGAGCTACGAGCAGTACTTC	CASSYSGSYEQYF
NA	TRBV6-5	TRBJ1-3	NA	TGTGCCAGCAGTCAAGGGGCGACTGGAAACACCATATATTTT	CASSQGATGNTIYF
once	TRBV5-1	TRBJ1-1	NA	TGCGCCAGCAGCTTGGGGCAACAGGGAAGTACTGAAGCTTTCTTT	CASSLGQQGSTEAFF
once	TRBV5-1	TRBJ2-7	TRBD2	TGCGCCAGCAGCTCGGGGGGCGGCGGGAGGGCGAGCCTGTACGAGCAGTACTTC	CASSSGGGGRASLYEQYF
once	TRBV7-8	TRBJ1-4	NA	TGTGCCAGCAGCCCTTCGAGGACTAATGAAAAACTGTTTTTT	CASSPSRTNEKLFF
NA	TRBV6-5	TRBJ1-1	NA	TGTGCCAGCAGTTCAGTAGGGAACACTGAAGCTTTCTTT	CASSSVGNTEAFF
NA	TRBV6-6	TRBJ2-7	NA	TGTGCCAGCAGCCCCACCGGGGTGTACCAGCAGTACTTC	CASSPTGVYQQYF
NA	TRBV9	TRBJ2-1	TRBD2	TGTGCCAGCAGCGTTTTAGCGGGGGGGAGGAATGAGCAGTTCTTC	CASSVLAGGRNEQFF
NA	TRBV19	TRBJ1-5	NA	TGTGCCAGTAGTATCCCGGGAGACGTCAATCAGCCCCAGCATTTT	CASSIPGDVNQPQHF
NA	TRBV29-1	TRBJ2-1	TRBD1	TGCAGCGTCTCACAGGGGTCCCTCTACAATGAGCAGTTCTTC	CSVSQGSLYNEQFF
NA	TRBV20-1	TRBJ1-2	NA	TGCAGTGCTCAGGGATTGTATGGCTACACCTTC	CSAQGLYGYTF
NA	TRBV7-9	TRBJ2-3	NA	TGTGCCAGCAGCTTCCTGGGCAGCCGCACAGATACGCAGTATTTT	CASSFLGSRTDTQYF
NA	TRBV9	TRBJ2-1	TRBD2	TGTGCCAGCAGCGTAGCCGGGGGGGTTTTCAATGAGCAGTTCTTC	CASSVAGGVFNEQFF
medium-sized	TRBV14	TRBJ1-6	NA	TGTGCCAGCAGCCAACACCTCACCCTCCACTTT	CASSQHLTLHF
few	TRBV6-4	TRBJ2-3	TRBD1	TGTGCCAGCAGTGATGGGACAGGGACAGATACGCAGTATTTT	CASSDGTGTDTQYF
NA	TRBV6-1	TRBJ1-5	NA	TGTGCCAGCAGTGACGGCAACGGGGTTGGACAGCCCCAGCATTTT	CASSDGNGVGQPQHF
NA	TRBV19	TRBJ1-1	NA	TGTGCCAGTACGGACAGCTCCTTAACTGAAGCTTTCTTT	CASTDSSLTEAFF
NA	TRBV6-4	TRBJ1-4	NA	TGTGCCAGCAGTCAAGGGGGTATCGGTGAAAAACTGTTTTTT	CASSQGGIGEKLFF
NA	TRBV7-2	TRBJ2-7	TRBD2	TGTGCCAGCAGTCGGGGGGGCTACGAGCAGTACTTC	CASSRGGYEQYF
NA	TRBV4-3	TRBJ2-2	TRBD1	TGCGCCAGCAGCCGACAGGGGCATATCGACACCGGGGAGCTGTTTTTT	CASSRQGHIDTGELFF
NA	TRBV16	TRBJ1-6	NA	TGTGCCAGCAGCCGGGGAGGAGAACGTAATTCACCCCTCCACTTT	CASSRGGERNSPLHF
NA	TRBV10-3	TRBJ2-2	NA	TGTGCCATCAGTGGCACGGGGAACACCGGGGAGCTGTTTTTT	CAISGTGNTGELFF
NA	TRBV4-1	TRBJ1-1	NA	TGCGCCAGCAGCCATCCAGGTAACACTGAAGCTTTCTTT	CASSHPGNTEAFF
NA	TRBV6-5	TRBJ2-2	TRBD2	TGTGCCAGCAGTTGGGAGGGGCCGAACACCGGGGAGCTGTTTTTT	CASSWEGPNTGELFF
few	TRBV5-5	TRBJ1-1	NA	TGTGCCAGCAGCCCCAGGGTTAAGAACACTGAAGCTTTCTTT	CASSPRVKNTEAFF
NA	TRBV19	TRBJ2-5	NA	TGTGCCAGTAGTAGCGGAAGTGTTGAGACCCAGTACTTC	CASSSGSVETQYF
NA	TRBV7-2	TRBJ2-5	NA	TGTGCCAGCAGCTCCTCCAGGGGAGGGGGGACCCAGTACTTC	CASSSSRGGGTQYF
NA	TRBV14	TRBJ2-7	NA	TGTGCCAGCAGCCCGGGACCGCTGACCTACGAGCAGTACTTC	CASSPGPLTYEQYF